This T cell receptor (beta chain) was retrieved from a study of T-cell reconstitution after alpha-beta-depleted transplantation in children. This clonotype was seen repeatedly, ten times or more. Its matching antigen is unknown. The germline gives CDR1 LNHNV, CDR2 YYDKDF (reference sequence). The CDR3 is made up of 16 amino acids. J gave up 9 bases and V 1 base, and 5 bases lay outside the gene matches. Unique molecular identifiers tagged the TCRbeta library. Each CDR3 protein gets one entry after TCRdb re-called the PCR reads with MiXCR. The sample yields 150,000 to 200,000 distinct CDR3 sequences, around 10% seen once. Findings and caveats of the study: As was reported, about two months after transplant, alpha-beta T cells came from several hundred expanded graft clones.

This clonotype originated in a boy aged 2 to 9 with acute myeloid leukemia, due to receive a stem cell transplant. The chain recombines TRBV15 with TRBJ2-1; 14 bases fit TRBD2. Material: PBMCs, obtained before TCRalphabeta/CD19-depleted stem cell transplant. The CDR3 loop is CATSRARLAGGGEQFF. CDR3 nucleotides: TGTGCCACCAGCAGAGCAAGACTAGCGGGAGGGGGTGAGCAGTTCTTC.